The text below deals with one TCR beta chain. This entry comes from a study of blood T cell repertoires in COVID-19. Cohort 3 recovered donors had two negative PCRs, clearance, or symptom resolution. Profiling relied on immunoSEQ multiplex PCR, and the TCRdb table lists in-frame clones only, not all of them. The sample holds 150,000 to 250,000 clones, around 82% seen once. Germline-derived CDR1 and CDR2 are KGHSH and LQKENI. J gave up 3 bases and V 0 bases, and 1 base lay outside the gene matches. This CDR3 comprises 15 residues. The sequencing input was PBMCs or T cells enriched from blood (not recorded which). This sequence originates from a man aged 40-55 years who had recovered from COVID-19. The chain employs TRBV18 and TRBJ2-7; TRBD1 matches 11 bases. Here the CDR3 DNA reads TGTGCCAGCTCACCACCGGGACAGGGGGGCTACGAGCAGTACTTC. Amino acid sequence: CASSPPGQGGYEQYF.